These 10 T cell receptor beta chains came from one sample sequenced in a study of identical twins. TCRdb independently ran MiXCR on the 5' RACE reads; one entry per CDR3 protein. This table holds 350,000 to 500,000 distinct CDR3 sequences, about 18% found once. Sample: naive T cells sorted from blood. Receptors originate from a man aged 50-59 years in good health.

This clonotype was recorded many times. The chain employs TRBV29-1 and TRBJ2-7, with D possibly TRBD2 on 6 matching bases. The V gene lost 1 base and the J gene lost 7 bases, with 8 bases spanning the gap. The CDR3 sequence is 11 residues long. Per germline, CDR1 SQVTM and CDR2 ANQGSEA. Here the CDR3 DNA reads TGCAGCGTTGAAGTGGGACTTGAGCAGTACTTC. Translated, it gives CSVEVGLEQYF.

This clonotype has a handful of counts. The chain is built from TRBV19 and TRBJ2-1; 10 nucleotides match TRBD2. The ends lost 4 bases at V and 2 bases at J; junction bases unmatched: 5. CDR3 length equals 16 residues. Per the germline V gene, CDR1 is LNHDA and CDR2 is SQIVND (reference sequence). The CDR3 DNA sequence: TGTGCCAGTAGTACCCCTCTAGCGGGAGCCTACAATGAGCAGTTCTTC. This sequence encodes CASSTPLAGAYNEQFF.

This sequence joins TRBV7-9 and TRBJ2-7; 13 bases agree with TRBD2. Germline V lookup: CDR1 SEHNR, CDR2 FQNEAQ (reference sequence). This CDR3 region has 16 residues. J was trimmed by 3 bases and V by 5 bases; bases with no gene match: 7. CDR3 nucleotides: TGTGCCAGCAGCCGCGGACTAGCGGGAGATTTCTACGAGCAGTACTTC. Translated: CASSRGLAGDFYEQYF.

V and J are TRBV28 and TRBJ2-7; D unclear. The CDR3 is 11 amino acids. Deletions cut 6 bases from V and 4 bases from J, with 7 bases between. Germline values: CDR1 MDHEN, CDR2 SYDVKM. This chain's CDR3 is CASRKQYEQYF. The CDR3 DNA follows: TGTGCCAGCAGAAAACAGTACGAGCAGTACTTC.

The table lists this clonotype with many counts. For the CDR3, the DNA is TGTGCCAGCAAGCGCGGGAGCTCCTACAATGAGCAGTTCTTC. This gives the protein CASKRGSSYNEQFF. The rearrangement joins TRBV12-3 or TRBV12-4 to TRBJ2-1, with 7 bases matching TRBD2. Trimming at V came to 7 bases and at J to 0 bases, leaving 3 bases not matched to a gene. CDR3 length: 14 residues.

This clonotype was detected ten times or more. The rearrangement joins TRBV12-3 or TRBV12-4 to TRBJ1-5; D call uncertain. This CDR3 region has 14 residues. Trimming left V 5 bases short and J 1 base short, with 9 bases between. The CDR3 nucleotides are TGTGCCAGCAGTACATTACTAAGCAATCAGCCCCAGCATTTT. As protein: CASSTLLSNQPQHF.

This rearrangement joins TRBV3-1 to TRBJ2-7; D is undetermined. V lost 6 bases and J 2 bases, leaving 11 bases between the germline ends. Germline loops: CDR1 LGHDT, CDR2 YNNKEL (reference sequence). CDR3 length: 13 amino acids. The CDR3 DNA follows: TGTGCCAGCAGGACCCGTGGGACCTACGAGCAGTACTTC. It translates to CASRTRGTYEQYF.

There are many counts of this clonotype. This sequence joins TRBV7-9 and TRBJ1-3; tentative D call: TRBD1 (5 bases). V lost 1 base and J lost 3, with 13 bases in between. Germline lookup yields CDR1 SEHNR and CDR2 FQNEAQ (reference sequence). CDR3 length: 16 amino acids. CDR3 DNA sequence: TGTGCCAGCAGCTTAGATGGCGGGGGTTTTGGAAACACCATATATTTT. Amino acid sequence: CASSLDGGGFGNTIYF.

The rearrangement uses TRBV7-2 and TRBJ2-2; 9 positions match TRBD1. Germline lookup yields CDR1 SGHTA and CDR2 FQGNSA. The CDR3 sequence is 14 residues long. V dropped 5 bases and J dropped 5; count of bases not matched to a gene: 3. In DNA form, the CDR3 reads TGTGCCAGCAGCCGGACAGGGGAAACCGGGGAGCTGTTTTTT. Translation: CASSRTGETGELFF.

In this sample, this clonotype turned up a few times. The genes are TRBV6-1 and TRBJ2-5; D is unclear. V shed 6 bases and J shed 2 bases, with 13 bases lying between them. This CDR3 has 14 residues. The germline gives CDR1 MNHNS, CDR2 SASEGT. CDR3 in DNA: TGTGCCAGCAGGCCCCACCGGATTCAAGAGACCCAGTACTTC. Protein product: CASRPHRIQETQYF.